One sample yielded the 3 T cell receptor beta chains listed below, sequenced in a study of T cells in Graves' hyperthyroidism and ophthalmopathy. The CDR3 regions of TCR beta were amplified from RNA transcripts. A set of HTBI primers served as the primers for a first-round RT-PCR of the TCR CDR3. TCRdb reprocessed the multiplex PCR reads with MiXCR, giving one entry per CDR3 protein. The data show 300,000 to 450,000 distinct CDR3 sequences, about 14% seen once. Sequenced input: blood. The receptors here all came from a woman aged 55-69 years with Graves' hyperthyroidism.

There are many counts of this clonotype. The rearrangement joins TRBV20-1 to TRBJ2-7, with 8 positions matching TRBD2. Trimming took 1 base from V and 1 from J; bases not matched to a gene: 6. CDR1 is DFQATT and CDR2 is SNEGSKA in the germline V gene (reference sequence). The CDR3 is 15 amino acids. The CDR3 DNA follows: TGCAGTGCTAGAGCGGCCCAGCGGGGGTCCTACGAGCAGTACTTC. Its translation is CSARAAQRGSYEQYF.

This clonotype was observed a handful of times. The chain uses TRBV12-3 or TRBV12-4 and TRBJ1-4, with D possibly TRBD1 on 5 matching bases. The V end was cut by 0 bases, the J end by 8 bases, with 10 bases between. This CDR3 region has 14 residues. For the CDR3, the DNA is TGTGCCAGCAGTTTAGCCGGGGGTGACGAAAAACTGTTTTTT. Its translation: CASSLAGGDEKLFF.

This clonotype came up once. A much larger clone lies a single base off, so this may be a read error. The rearrangement joins TRBV6-1 to TRBJ2-2; TRBD1 is a possible D gene (6 bases). Germline V lookup: CDR1 MNHNS, CDR2 SASEGT. This CDR3 has 14 residues. The germline V and J ends were trimmed by 3 bases and 6 bases, with 11 bases remaining between them. The CDR3 DNA reads TGTGCCAGCAGTGATACATACAGGGCCGGGGAGCTGTTTTTT. This encodes CASSDTYRAGELFF.